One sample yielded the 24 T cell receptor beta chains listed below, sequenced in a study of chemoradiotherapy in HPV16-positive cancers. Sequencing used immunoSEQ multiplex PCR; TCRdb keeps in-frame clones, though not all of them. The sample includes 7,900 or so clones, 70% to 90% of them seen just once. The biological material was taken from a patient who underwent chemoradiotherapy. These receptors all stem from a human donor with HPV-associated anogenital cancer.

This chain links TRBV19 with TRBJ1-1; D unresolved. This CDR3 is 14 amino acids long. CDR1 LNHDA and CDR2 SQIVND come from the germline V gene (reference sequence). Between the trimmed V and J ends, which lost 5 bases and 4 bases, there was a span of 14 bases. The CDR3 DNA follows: TGTGCCAGTAGTTCTAAATCTTCTTCCACTGAAGCTTTCTTT. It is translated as CASSSKSSSTEAFF.

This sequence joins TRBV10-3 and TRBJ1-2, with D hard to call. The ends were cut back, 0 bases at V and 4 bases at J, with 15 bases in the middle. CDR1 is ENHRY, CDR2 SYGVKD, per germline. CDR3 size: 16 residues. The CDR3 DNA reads TGTGCCATCAGTGAGTCGGCTGGGAGGGTCGGCTATGGCTACACCTTC. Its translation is CAISESAGRVGYGYTF.

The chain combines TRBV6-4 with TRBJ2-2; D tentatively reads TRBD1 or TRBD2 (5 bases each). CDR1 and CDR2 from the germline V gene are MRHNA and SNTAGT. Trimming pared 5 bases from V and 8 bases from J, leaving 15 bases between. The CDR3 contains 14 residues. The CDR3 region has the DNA TGTGCCAGCAGTAGGGACCCCACCACAGGGGAGCTGTTTTTT. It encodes CASSRDPTTGELFF.

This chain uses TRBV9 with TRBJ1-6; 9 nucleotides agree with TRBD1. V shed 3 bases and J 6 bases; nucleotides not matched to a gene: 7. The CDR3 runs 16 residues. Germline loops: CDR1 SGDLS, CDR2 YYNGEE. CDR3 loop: CASSAGPGQGNSPLHF. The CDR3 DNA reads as TGTGCCAGCAGCGCAGGTCCGGGACAGGGTAATTCACCCCTCCACTTT.

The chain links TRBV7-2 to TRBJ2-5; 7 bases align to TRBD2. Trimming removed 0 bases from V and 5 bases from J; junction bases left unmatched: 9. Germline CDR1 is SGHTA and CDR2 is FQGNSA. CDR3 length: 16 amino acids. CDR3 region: CASSLAIVGGMETQYF. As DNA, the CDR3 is TGTGCCAGCAGCTTAGCGATAGTCGGGGGGATGGAGACCCAGTACTTC.

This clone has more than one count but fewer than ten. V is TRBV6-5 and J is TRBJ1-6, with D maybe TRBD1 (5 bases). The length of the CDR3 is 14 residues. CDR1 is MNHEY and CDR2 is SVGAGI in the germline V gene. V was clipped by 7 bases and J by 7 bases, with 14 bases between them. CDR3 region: CASTPGRLNSPLHF. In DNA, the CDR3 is TGTGCCAGCACTCCGGGACGGTTGAATTCACCCCTCCACTTT.

The CDR3 DNA follows: TGCGCCAGCAGCCAGACAGGGGGCCCCTATGGCTACACCTTC. This encodes CASSQTGGPYGYTF. The chain joins TRBV4-3 to TRBJ1-2, with 10 bases that match TRBD1. Trimming removed 3 bases from V and 4 bases from J; junction bases left unmatched: 2. Germline assignment: CDR1 LGHNA and CDR2 YSLEER. The CDR3 runs to 14 residues.

CDR3 in DNA: TGCAGCGTTCGGGGGACAGGGGGCTGGAGTGAGCAGTTCTTC. Amino acids: CSVRGTGGWSEQFF. The V gene is TRBV29-1, the J gene TRBJ2-1; TRBD1 matches at 12 bases. Looked up from germline, CDR1 is SQVTM and CDR2 is ANQGSEA. This CDR3 has 14 amino acids. V lost 5 bases and J lost 9; bases outside the gene matches: 8.

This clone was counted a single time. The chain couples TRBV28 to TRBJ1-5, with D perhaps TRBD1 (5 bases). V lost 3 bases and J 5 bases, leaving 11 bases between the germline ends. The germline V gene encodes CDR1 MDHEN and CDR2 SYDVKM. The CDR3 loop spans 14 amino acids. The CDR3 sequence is CASSFPLGHQPQHF. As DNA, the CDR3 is TGTGCCAGCAGTTTCCCCTTGGGGCATCAGCCCCAGCATTTT. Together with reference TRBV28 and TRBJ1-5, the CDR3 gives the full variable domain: DVKVTQSSRYLVKRTGEKVFLECVQDMDHENMFWYRQDPGLGLRLIYFSYDVKMKEKGDIPEGYSVSREKKERFSLILESASTNQTSMYLCASSFPLGHQPQHFGDGTRLSIL.

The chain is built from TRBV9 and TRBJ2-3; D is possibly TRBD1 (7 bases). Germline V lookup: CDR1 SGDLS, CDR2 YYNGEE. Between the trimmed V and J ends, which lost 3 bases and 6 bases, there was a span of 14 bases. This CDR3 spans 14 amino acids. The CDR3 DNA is TGTGCCAGCAGCGGCGGGACAGCCCGGGATACGCAGTATTTT. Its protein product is CASSGGTARDTQYF.

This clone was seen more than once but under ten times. The CDR3 bases are TGTGCCAGCTCGCCGACAGGGCTGGATGAGCAGTTCTTC. It codes for CASSPTGLDEQFF. V is TRBV18 and J is TRBJ2-1, with 7 positions matching TRBD1. The germline V gene encodes CDR1 KGHSH and CDR2 LQKENI. V was pared by 6 bases and J by 8 bases, with 7 bases of the junction left unmatched. This CDR3 contains 13 residues.

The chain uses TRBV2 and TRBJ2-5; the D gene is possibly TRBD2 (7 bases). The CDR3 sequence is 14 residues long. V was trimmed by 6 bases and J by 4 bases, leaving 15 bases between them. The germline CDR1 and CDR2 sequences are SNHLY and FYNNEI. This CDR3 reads CASSKQGGRETQYF. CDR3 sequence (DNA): TGTGCCAGCAGCAAACAGGGCGGGAGAGAGACCCAGTACTTC.

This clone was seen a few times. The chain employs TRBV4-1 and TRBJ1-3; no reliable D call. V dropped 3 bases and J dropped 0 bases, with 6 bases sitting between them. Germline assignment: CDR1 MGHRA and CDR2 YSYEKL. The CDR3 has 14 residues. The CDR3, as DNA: TGCGCCAGCAGCCAGCCTACCTCTGGAAACACCATATATTTT. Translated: CASSQPTSGNTIYF.

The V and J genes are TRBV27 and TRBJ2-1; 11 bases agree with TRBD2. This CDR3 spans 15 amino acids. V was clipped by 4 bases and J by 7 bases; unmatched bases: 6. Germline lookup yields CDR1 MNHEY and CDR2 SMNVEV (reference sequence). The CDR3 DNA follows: TGTGCCAGCAGTTCAGGGACTAGCGGATCAAATGAGCAGTTCTTC. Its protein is CASSSGTSGSNEQFF.

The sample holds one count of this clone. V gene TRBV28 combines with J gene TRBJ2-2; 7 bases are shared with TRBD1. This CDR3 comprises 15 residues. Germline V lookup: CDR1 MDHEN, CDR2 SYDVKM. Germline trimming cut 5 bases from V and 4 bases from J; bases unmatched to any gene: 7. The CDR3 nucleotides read TGTGCCAGCAGTCCACCGGGACAGCTCACCGGGGAGCTGTTTTTT. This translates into CASSPPGQLTGELFF.

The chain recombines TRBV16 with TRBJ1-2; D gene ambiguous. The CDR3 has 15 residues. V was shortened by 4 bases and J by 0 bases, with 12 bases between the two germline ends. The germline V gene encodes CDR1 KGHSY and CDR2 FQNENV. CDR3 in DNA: TGTGCCAGCAGCCCCACAGCTTACTCTAACTATGGCTACACCTTC. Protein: CASSPTAYSNYGYTF.

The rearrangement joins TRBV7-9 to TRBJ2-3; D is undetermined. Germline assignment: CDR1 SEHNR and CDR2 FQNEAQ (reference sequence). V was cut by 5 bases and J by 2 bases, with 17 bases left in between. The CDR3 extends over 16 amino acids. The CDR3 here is CASSPRGGRTTDTQYF. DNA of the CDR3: TGTGCCAGCAGCCCAAGAGGTGGGCGGACCACAGATACGCAGTATTTT.

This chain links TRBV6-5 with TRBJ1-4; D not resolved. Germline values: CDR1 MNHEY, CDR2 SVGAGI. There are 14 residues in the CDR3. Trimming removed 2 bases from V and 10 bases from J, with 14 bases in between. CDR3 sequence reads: CASSYGSGKGKLFF. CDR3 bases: TGTGCCAGCAGTTACGGAAGTGGGAAAGGAAAACTGTTTTTT.

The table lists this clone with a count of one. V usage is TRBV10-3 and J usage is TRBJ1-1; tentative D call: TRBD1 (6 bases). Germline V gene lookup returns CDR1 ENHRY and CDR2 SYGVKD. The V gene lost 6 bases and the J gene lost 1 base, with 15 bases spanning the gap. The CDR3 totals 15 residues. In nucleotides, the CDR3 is TGTGCCATCAGCCTAGACAGGCTGTCGAACACTGAAGCTTTCTTT. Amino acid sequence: CAISLDRLSNTEAFF.

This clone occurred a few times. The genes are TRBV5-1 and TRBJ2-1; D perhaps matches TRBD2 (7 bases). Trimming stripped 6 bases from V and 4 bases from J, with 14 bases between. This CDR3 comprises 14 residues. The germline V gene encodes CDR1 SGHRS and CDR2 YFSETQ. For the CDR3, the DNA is TGCGCCAGCACCTTAGGGGGAGGGTACAATGAGCAGTTCTTC. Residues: CASTLGGGYNEQFF. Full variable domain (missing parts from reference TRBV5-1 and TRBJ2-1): KAGVTQTPRYLIKTRGQQVTLSCSPISGHRSVSWYQQTPGQGLQFLFEYFSETQRNKGNFPGRFSGRQFSNSRSEMNVSTLELGDSALYLCASTLGGGYNEQFFGPGTRLTVL.

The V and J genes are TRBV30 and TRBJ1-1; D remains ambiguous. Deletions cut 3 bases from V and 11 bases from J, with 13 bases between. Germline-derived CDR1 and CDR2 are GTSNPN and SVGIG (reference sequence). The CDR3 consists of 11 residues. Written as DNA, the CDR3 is TGTGCCTGGAGCCTCGGGAGCGGGGCTTTCTTT. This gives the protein CAWSLGSGAFF. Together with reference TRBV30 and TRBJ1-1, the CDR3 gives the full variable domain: SQTIHQWPATLVQPVGSPLSLECTVEGTSNPNLYWYRQAAGRGLQLLFYSVGIGQISSEVPQNLSASRPQDRQFILSSKKLLLSDSGFYLCAWSLGSGAFFGQGTRLTVV.

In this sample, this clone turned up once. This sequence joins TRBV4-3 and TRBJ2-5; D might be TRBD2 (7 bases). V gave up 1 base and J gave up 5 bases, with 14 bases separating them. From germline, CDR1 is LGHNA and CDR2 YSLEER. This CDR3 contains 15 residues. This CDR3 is CASSQGGGVGETQYF. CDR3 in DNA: TGCGCCAGCAGCCAAGGGGGGGGCGTGGGGGAGACCCAGTACTTC.

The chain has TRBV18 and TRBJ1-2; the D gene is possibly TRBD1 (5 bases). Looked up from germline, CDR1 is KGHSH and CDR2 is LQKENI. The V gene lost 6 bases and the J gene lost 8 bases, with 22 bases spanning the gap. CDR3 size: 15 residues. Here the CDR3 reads CASSTGGAEEEGYTF. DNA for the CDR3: TGTGCCAGCTCGACCGGAGGGGCAGAGGAGGAAGGCTACACCTTC. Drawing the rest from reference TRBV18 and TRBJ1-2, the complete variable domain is NAGVMQNPRHLVRRRGQEARLRCSPMKGHSHVYWYRQLPEEGLKFMVYLQKENIIDESGMPKERFSAEFPKEGPSILRIQQVVRGDSAAYFCASSTGGAEEEGYTFGSGTRLTVV.

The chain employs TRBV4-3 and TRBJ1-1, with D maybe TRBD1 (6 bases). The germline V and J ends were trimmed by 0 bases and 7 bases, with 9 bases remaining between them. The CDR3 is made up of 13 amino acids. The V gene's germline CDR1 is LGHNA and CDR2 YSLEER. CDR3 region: CASSQEIGGEAFF. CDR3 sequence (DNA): TGCGCCAGCAGCCAAGAAATAGGGGGTGAAGCTTTCTTT.